The 18 T cell receptor beta chains below were found in one sample sequenced in a study of T cells in Graves' hyperthyroidism and ophthalmopathy. RNA transcripts provided the source from which TCR beta CDR3 regions were amplified. The primer set for the first-round RT-PCR of the TCR CDR3 was HTBI. One entry per CDR3 protein, called by TCRdb with MiXCR from the multiplex PCR reads. The sample includes hundreds of thousands of distinct CDR3 sequences, less than 25% seen only once; the top ten take around 11%. The sequenced material came from blood. The receptor source for this set is a young woman with Graves' ophthalmopathy.

This clonotype has more than one count but fewer than ten. The chain is built from TRBV12-3 or TRBV12-4 and TRBJ1-2, with TRBD1 identical over 8 bases. This CDR3 spans 16 amino acids. Trimming removed 1 base from V and 3 bases from J; junction bases left unmatched: 7. DNA of the CDR3: TGTGCCAGCAGTTTAGAGAGAGACAGGGGCCACTATGGCTACACCTTC. Protein sequence: CASSLERDRGHYGYTF.

This clonotype was detected only once. The rearrangement joins TRBV30 to TRBJ1-3; 10 nucleotides agree with TRBD1. CDR1 is GTSNPN and CDR2 is SVGIG in the germline V gene (reference sequence). Unmatched junction bases numbered 9, after V lost 8 bases and J lost 2 bases. There are 15 residues in the CDR3. This CDR3 is CASKAGTGAGNTIYF. The CDR3, as DNA: TGTGCCAGCAAGGCCGGGACAGGGGCTGGAAACACCATATATTTT.

This clonotype was detected ten times or more. V usage is TRBV7-8 and J usage is TRBJ2-2; 9 bases fit TRBD1. CDR3 length equals 17 residues. Germline CDR1 reads SGHVS; CDR2 reads FQNEAQ. The ends lost 5 bases at V and 6 bases at J; junction bases unmatched: 13. CDR3 nucleotide sequence: TGTGCCAGCAGCGCCCGGGGTTGGACAGGGGTCGCCGGGGAGCTGTTTTTT. This encodes CASSARGWTGVAGELFF.

The J gene is TRBJ1-1, the V gene TRBV12-3 or TRBV12-4, with D unclear. V lost 7 bases, J lost 0 bases, and 12 bases lay in between. The CDR3 sequence is 14 residues long. The CDR3 loop is CASILGPVNTEAFF. CDR3 DNA sequence: TGTGCCAGCATTCTAGGACCGGTGAACACTGAAGCTTTCTTT.

Ten or more counts support this clonotype. The chain uses TRBV6-2 or TRBV6-3 and TRBJ2-2, with D perhaps TRBD2 (6 bases). The germline V gene encodes CDR1 MNHEY and CDR2 SVGEGT. This CDR3 region has 14 residues. Trimming left V 4 bases short and J 4 bases short, with 10 bases between. CDR3 nucleotide sequence: TGTGCCAGCAGTTCGGAGGGGATCACCGGGGAGCTGTTTTTT. This translates into CASSSEGITGELFF.

This clonotype turned up a few times. The chain uses TRBV19 and TRBJ1-5, with a tentative D call TRBD1 (5 bases). Trimming removed 3 bases from V and 3 bases from J, with 12 bases in between. In germline, CDR1 is LNHDA, CDR2 SQIVND (reference sequence). This CDR3 spans 15 amino acids. The CDR3 nucleotides are TGTGCCAGTAGTATTGTGCAGGGATTCAATCAGCCCCAGCATTTT. Its protein product is CASSIVQGFNQPQHF.

V gene TRBV7-8 combines with J gene TRBJ2-7; D not certain. V shed 4 bases and J shed 5 bases, with 18 bases lying between them. Germline-derived CDR1 and CDR2 are SGHVS and FQNEAQ. The CDR3 totals 15 residues. The CDR3 coding sequence is TGTGCCAGCAGCTCTTCACACGCCCGTCCGGACGAGCAGTACTTC. It specifies CASSSSHARPDEQYF.

The sample holds many counts of this clonotype. J is TRBJ1-5 and V is TRBV10-3; D ambiguous. CDR3 size: 14 residues. Trimming took off 6 bases at V and 1 base at J, with 10 bases between the two ends. Germline CDR1 and CDR2: ENHRY and SYGVKD. The CDR3 reads CAIRWGLSNQPQHF. The CDR3 DNA follows: TGTGCCATCAGATGGGGATTGAGCAATCAGCCCCAGCATTTT.

The sample holds many counts of this clonotype. The chain has TRBV6-1 and TRBJ1-1; 8 nucleotides agree with TRBD1. Germline values: CDR1 MNHNS, CDR2 SASEGT. The junction had 8 bases not matched to a gene; V was cut back by 2 bases and J by 3 bases. This CDR3 contains 16 residues. CDR3 region: CASSENPGGADTEAFF. CDR3 coding DNA: TGTGCCAGCAGTGAAAACCCAGGGGGCGCAGACACTGAAGCTTTCTTT.

This clonotype was recorded at least ten times. This CDR3 is CASSGKNGNGYTF. The CDR3 DNA sequence: TGTGCCAGCTCAGGCAAGAACGGGAATGGCTACACCTTC. J is TRBJ1-2 and V is TRBV18, with no clear D. There are 13 residues in the CDR3. V lost 5 bases and J lost 6, with 13 bases in between. Germline V gene lookup returns CDR1 KGHSH and CDR2 LQKENI.

This clonotype was recorded at least ten times. The rearrangement joins TRBV29-1 to TRBJ1-1; no definite D call. The CDR3 has 13 residues. Germline V CDR1 and CDR2: SQVTM, ANQGSEA. Between the trimmed V and J ends, which lost 7 bases and 4 bases, there was a span of 16 bases. The DNA for the CDR3 is TGCAGCGCCGTTTCTGGGGTGGGCACTGAAGCTTTCTTT. This gives the protein CSAVSGVGTEAFF.

The table lists this clonotype with many counts. The CDR3 region has the DNA TGTGCCAACCGGACAGGCAGCACTGAAGCTTTCTTT. Amino acids: CANRTGSTEAFF. The chain carries TRBV6-5 and TRBJ1-1; 7 bases agree with TRBD1. J lost 4 bases, V lost 10 bases, and 6 bases had no gene match. The CDR3 has 12 residues. Looked up from germline, CDR1 is MNHEY and CDR2 is SVGAGI.

With respect to this clonotype: This may be a read error: a much more frequent sequence differs by one nucleotide. The V call is TRBV29-1, the J call TRBJ2-7; the D gene is possibly TRBD2 (5 bases). The V gene's germline CDR1 is SQVTM and CDR2 ANQGSEA. The CDR3 has 14 amino acids. V shed 8 bases and J shed 4 bases, with 21 bases lying between them. The CDR3 DNA reads as TGCAGCCTTGTTGGGAATTCTGAGCGGTACGAGCAGTACTTC. Encoded protein: CSLVGNSERYEQYF.

This clonotype showed up many times. The J gene is TRBJ2-7, the V gene TRBV6-5, with D perhaps TRBD2 (5 bases). The V end was cut by 7 bases, the J end by 3 bases, with 13 bases between. The germline V gene encodes CDR1 MNHEY and CDR2 SVGAGI. This CDR3 contains 13 residues. The CDR3: CASIRGEGYEQYF. CDR3 coding DNA: TGTGCCAGCATCCGAGGTGAGGGCTACGAGCAGTACTTC.

This clonotype was counted a single time. A read error may explain this, as a much larger clone is one base away. V and J are TRBV12-3 or TRBV12-4 and TRBJ2-7; 9 nucleotides align to TRBD1. The CDR3 contains 12 residues. The CDR3 region has the DNA TGTGCCAGCAGTCGGACAGGGGCCGAGCAGAACTTC. Translating gives CASSRTGAEQNF.

The genes are TRBV10-1 and TRBJ2-5, with a weak D call TRBD1 (5 bases). The V gene's germline CDR1 is WNHNN and CDR2 SYGVQD (reference sequence). Trimming shortened V by 0 bases and J by 5 bases, and 13 bases separated the two germline ends. The CDR3 loop spans 15 amino acids. The chain's CDR3 is CASSESSQGLETQYF. Written as DNA, the CDR3 is TGCGCCAGCAGTGAGTCGTCCCAGGGTCTCGAGACCCAGTACTTC.

This clonotype was seen many times. The chain uses TRBV6-5 and TRBJ2-2; 10 bases are a match to TRBD2. J lost 4 bases, V lost 3 bases, and 2 bases had no gene match. CDR3 size: 15 residues. Germline CDR1 is MNHEY and CDR2 is SVGAGI. The CDR3 region is CASSYSGGTTGELFF. The CDR3 DNA is TGTGCCAGCAGTTATAGCGGGGGGACCACCGGGGAGCTGTTTTTT.

The chain combines TRBV4-1 with TRBJ2-5; 8 nucleotides line up with TRBD1. Trimming cost V 3 bases and J 4 bases; bases outside gene matches: 1. The CDR3 is 13 residues long. Per germline, CDR1 MGHRA and CDR2 YSYEKL. The CDR3 DNA follows: TGCGCCAGCAGCCAGACAGGGGCAGAGACCCAGTACTTC. This codes for CASSQTGAETQYF.